This T cell receptor beta chain was identified during a study of shared clonotypes between healthy human individuals. Libraries were prepared by immunoSEQ multiplex PCR; TCRdb keeps only in-frame clonotypes and omits some of them. The sample consists of about 710,000 clones, 73% of them appearing once. V lost 3 bases and J 3 bases, leaving 18 bases between the germline ends. Germline V gene sequence: CDR1 MGHRA, CDR2 YSYEKL. The CDR3 sequence is 16 residues long. This TCR derives from a woman in her thirties in good health. The sample comprised memory CD4+ T cells sorted from blood. Subset noted: CD45RA-negative fraction. V usage is TRBV4-1 and J usage is TRBJ2-7; either TRBD1 or TRBD2 may supply D (5 bases each). The CDR3 region has the DNA TGCGCCAGCAGCCAGGGGGAATTAAGGGACGGCTACGAGCAGTACTTC. This encodes CASSQGELRDGYEQYF.